The source of this T cell receptor beta chain is a study of cytomegalovirus exposure and HLA in healthy donors. Produced via immunoSEQ multiplex PCR; TCRdb's table is partial and in-frame only. Here the sample spans about 220,000 clones, about 86% being singletons. Trimming took 8 bases from V and 3 from J; bases not matched to a gene: 3. Germline values: CDR1 KGHSH, CDR2 LQKENI. The CDR3 is 12 amino acids. V is TRBV18 and J is TRBJ2-7, with 8 bases fitting TRBD1. The source material was PBMCs. This clonotype was sampled from a woman aged 18-29 years in good health and CMV-seronegative. In DNA, the CDR3 is TGTGCCAGCCGCGGACAGGGCTACGAGCAGTACTTC. Residues: CASRGQGYEQYF.